This section outlines one T cell receptor beta chain sequence together with its context. The data stem from a study of blood T cell repertoires in COVID-19. The overall study: Sites in the United States, Italy and Spain provided acute and convalescent COVID-19 samples. Sources were T cells, B-cell-depleted T cells, or PBMCs; the material itself was cDNA or gDNA.

Germline loops: CDR1 SGHVS, CDR2 FNYEAQ. The CDR3 loop spans 17 amino acids. V lost 5 bases to trimming and J lost 0 bases, with 17 bases between them. Authors' analysis steps: From reference gene primer amplification, estimates of nucleated cell counts were derived. Here immunoSEQ multiplex PCR was the method, and the copy in TCRdb shows in-frame clones only, minus some. That table is the source of V, J and clone size, and D and trimming were worked out from the DNA. The sample yields 130,000 to 150,000 clones, roughly 89% seen once. Material for sequencing was peripheral blood. The chain combines TRBV7-6 with TRBJ2-1; D remains ambiguous. The receptor's source is a woman in her fifties or sixties with acute or convalescent COVID-19. Here the CDR3 reads CASSPWFAPSSYNEQFF. The CDR3 DNA follows: TGTGCCAGCAGCCCATGGTTCGCTCCGAGCTCCTACAATGAGCAGTTCTTC.